The sequence of this T cell receptor (beta chain) was determined in a study of blood T cell repertoires in COVID-19. CDR3 length: 17 residues. The V and J ends lost 5 bases and 3 bases, in that order; junction bases with no gene match: 14. Germline values: CDR1 MNHNY, CDR2 SVGAGI (reference sequence). Produced via immunoSEQ multiplex PCR; TCRdb's table is partial and in-frame only. The data hold more than 85,000 clones, with around 68% observed a single time. The genes are TRBV6-6 and TRBJ2-7, with 9 bases identical to TRBD1. This TCR was recovered from a woman in her sixties or seventies with acute or convalescent COVID-19. The sequencing sample was made of peripheral blood. The chain's CDR3 is CASSRSKGQGIFYEQYF. CDR3 nucleotide sequence: TGTGCCAGCAGTCGCTCAAAAGGACAGGGGATTTTCTACGAGCAGTACTTC.